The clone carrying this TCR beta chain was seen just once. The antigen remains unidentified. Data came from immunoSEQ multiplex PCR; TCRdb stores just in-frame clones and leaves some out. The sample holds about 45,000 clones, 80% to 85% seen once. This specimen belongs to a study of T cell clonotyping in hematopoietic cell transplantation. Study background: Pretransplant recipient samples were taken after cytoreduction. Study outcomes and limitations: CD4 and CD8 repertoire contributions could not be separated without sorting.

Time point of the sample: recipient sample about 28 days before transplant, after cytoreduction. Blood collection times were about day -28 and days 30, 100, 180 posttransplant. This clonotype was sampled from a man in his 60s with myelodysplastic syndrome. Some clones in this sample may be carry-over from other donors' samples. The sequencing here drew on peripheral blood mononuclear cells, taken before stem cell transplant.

The chain's CDR3 is CASSVVPNTEAFF. CDR3 nucleotides: TGTGCCAGCAGCGTAGTGCCAAACACTGAAGCTTTCTTT. The V and J genes are TRBV9 and TRBJ1-1; D unclear. V lost 0 bases and J lost 2, with 5 bases in between. The germline CDR1 and CDR2 sequences are SGDLS and YYNGEE. This CDR3 region has 13 residues.